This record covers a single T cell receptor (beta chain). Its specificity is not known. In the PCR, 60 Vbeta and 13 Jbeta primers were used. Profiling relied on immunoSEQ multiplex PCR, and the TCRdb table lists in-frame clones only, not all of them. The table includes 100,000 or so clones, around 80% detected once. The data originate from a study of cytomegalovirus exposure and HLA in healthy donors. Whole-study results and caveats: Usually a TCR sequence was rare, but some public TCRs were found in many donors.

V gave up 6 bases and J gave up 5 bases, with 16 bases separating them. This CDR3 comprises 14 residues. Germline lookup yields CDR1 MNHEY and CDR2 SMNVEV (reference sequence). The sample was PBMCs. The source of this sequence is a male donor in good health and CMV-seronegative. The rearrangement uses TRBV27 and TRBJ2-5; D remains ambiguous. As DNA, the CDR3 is TGTGCCAGCAGACGGTCTCCACCGTGGGAGACCCAGTACTTC. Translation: CASRRSPPWETQYF.